This TCR beta chain was profiled in a study of blood T cell repertoires in COVID-19. Study as a whole: The origin of the acute and convalescent COVID-19 samples was the United States, Italy and Spain. PBMCs, B-cell-depleted T cells, or T cells were the source of the cDNA or gDNA that made up the material.

In the original processing: Amplification of reference gene primers was used by the study to estimate nucleated cell counts. The data were produced by immunoSEQ multiplex PCR, yet TCRdb's version contains in-frame clones alone and is incomplete. V, J and clone size are those of that table, while D and trimming were read from the DNA. This table has around 220,000 clones, around 88% appearing once. Everyone who took part was roughly 18 to 100 years old, and they came from 24 US areas. V dropped 1 base and J dropped 7 bases, with 14 bases sitting between them. Looked up from germline, CDR1 is SGHTA and CDR2 is FQGNSA. This CDR3 has 14 amino acids.

The sequencing sample was made of PBMCs or T cells enriched from blood (not recorded which). This receptor was obtained from a woman aged 45-60 years with acute COVID-19. This chain uses TRBV7-2 with TRBJ2-7; D perhaps matches TRBD1 (7 bases). The CDR3 here is CASSLVSQGGEQYF. DNA for the CDR3: TGTGCCAGCAGCTTAGTTAGTCAGGGGGGAGAGCAGTACTTC.